A single sample gave rise to the 27 T cell receptor beta chains below, sequenced in a study of blood T cell repertoires in COVID-19. Measured with immunoSEQ multiplex PCR; TCRdb has only the in-frame clones, and not every one. The sample holds 30,000 to 35,000 clones, over 70% seen once. The sequenced sample consisted of peripheral blood. The receptors stem from a man aged 80 or over with active COVID-19.

The chain employs TRBV12-3 or TRBV12-4 and TRBJ2-7; D gene uncertain. V lost 4 bases and J lost 1, with 2 bases in between. CDR3 size: 11 residues. The CDR3: CASSSSYEQYF. DNA of the CDR3: TGTGCCAGCAGTTCTTCCTACGAGCAGTACTTC.

This clone was counted a single time. The rearrangement joins TRBV6-2 or TRBV6-3 to TRBJ1-5; D is undetermined. Germline loops: CDR1 MNHEY, CDR2 SVGEGT. The CDR3 consists of 15 residues. The V end was cut by 2 bases, the J end by 5 bases, with 13 bases between. The CDR3: CASSYDGMAYQPQHF. The DNA of the CDR3 is TGTGCCAGCAGTTACGACGGGATGGCCTATCAGCCCCAGCATTTT.

The J gene is TRBJ2-7, the V gene TRBV10-3; no reliable D call. Germline V lookup: CDR1 ENHRY, CDR2 SYGVKD. V gave up 0 bases and J gave up 0 bases, with 9 bases separating them. The CDR3 runs 15 residues. CDR3 sequence reads: CAISESLGNSYEQYF. Here the CDR3 DNA reads TGTGCCATCAGTGAGTCGTTGGGCAACTCCTACGAGCAGTACTTC.

The rearrangement uses TRBV5-1 and TRBJ2-2, with a tentative D call TRBD2 (5 bases). The CDR3 contains 11 residues. V was cut by 7 bases and J by 6 bases, with 7 bases left in between. Germline V gene data show CDR1 as SGHRS and CDR2 as YFSETQ. The CDR3 loop is CASRGAGELFF. The CDR3 nucleotides are TGCGCCAGCCGGGGAGCCGGGGAGCTGTTTTTT.

V usage is TRBV7-2 and J usage is TRBJ2-3; tentative D call: TRBD2 (6 bases). Trimming removed 5 bases from V and 2 bases from J, with 11 bases in between. The CDR3 length is 14 residues. Looked up from germline, CDR1 is SGHTA and CDR2 is FQGNSA. The CDR3 DNA reads as TGTGCCAGCAGCCCGGGACTGTCCACAGATACGCAGTATTTT. It yields the protein CASSPGLSTDTQYF.

CDR3: CASSQDLAGNGYTF. The CDR3 coding sequence is TGTGCCAGCAGCCAAGATCTGGCAGGTAATGGCTACACCTTC. This chain links TRBV3-1 (or the pseudogene TRBV3-2) with TRBJ1-2; D is undetermined. CDR1 and CDR2 from the germline V gene are LGHDT and YNNKEL (reference sequence). The CDR3 runs 14 residues. V lost 0 bases and J 6 bases, leaving 11 bases between the germline ends.

V gene TRBV6-5 combines with J gene TRBJ2-6, with D tentatively TRBD1 (6 bases). V lost 5 bases and J lost 0, with 8 bases in between. The CDR3 extends over 15 amino acids. Germline loops: CDR1 MNHEY, CDR2 SVGAGI. The CDR3 DNA follows: TGTGCCAGCAGTAACAGGGACTCTGGGGCCAACGTCCTGACTTTC. This sequence encodes CASSNRDSGANVLTF.

The chain employs TRBV28 and TRBJ1-2, with TRBD1 matching over 7 bases. This CDR3 is 14 amino acids long. J lost 4 bases, V lost 7 bases, and 9 bases had no gene match. CDR1 and CDR2 (germline): MDHEN, SYDVKM. CDR3 bases: TGTGCCAGCACCCCCGGACAGGCGTCCTATGGCTACACCTTC. The encoded protein is CASTPGQASYGYTF.

V and J are TRBV18 and TRBJ2-3, with TRBD1 as a possible D gene (6 bases). V lost 5 bases, J lost 1 base, and 13 bases lay in between. There are 15 residues in the CDR3. Germline V gives CDR1 KGHSH, CDR2 LQKENI. CDR3 protein: CASSSGAGGTDTQYF. The CDR3 DNA reads as TGTGCCAGCTCATCAGGGGCAGGGGGCACAGATACGCAGTATTTT.

The V call is TRBV30, the J call TRBJ2-2; possibly TRBD2 for D (6 bases). The CDR3 runs to 12 residues. CDR1 and CDR2 (germline): GTSNPN, SVGIG (reference sequence). V gave up 8 bases and J gave up 6 bases, with 13 bases separating them. The CDR3: CAGGRFAGELFF. The CDR3 DNA reads TGTGCCGGAGGGAGGTTTGCCGGGGAGCTGTTTTTT.

The J gene is TRBJ2-2, the V gene TRBV24-1; D possibly corresponds to TRBD2 (6 bases). The CDR3 totals 15 residues. The germline V gene encodes CDR1 KGHDR and CDR2 SFDVKD. The V end was cut by 1 base, the J end by 7 bases, with 12 bases between. The DNA for the CDR3 is TGTGCCACCAGTGATTTAGGGACCGGGGGCGGGGAGCTGTTTTTT. Encoded protein: CATSDLGTGGGELFF.

To note about this clone: The junction and the germline gene differ at one end; a read error may be behind it. Other DNA sequences within the sample encode an identical CDR3. The CDR3 region is CASSPPSDNEQFF. Written as DNA, the CDR3 is TGTGCCAGCTCACCCCCCTCCGACAATGAGCAGTTCTTC. The chain joins TRBV18 to TRBJ2-1; D is undetermined. The CDR3 runs to 13 residues. In germline, CDR1 is KGHSH, CDR2 LQKENI.

The chain joins TRBV24-1 to TRBJ1-5; 8 nucleotides agree with TRBD1. There are 16 residues in the CDR3. Trimming took 3 bases from V and 7 from J; bases not matched to a gene: 10. Germline V gene lookup returns CDR1 KGHDR and CDR2 SFDVKD. CDR3 amino acids: CATSDGTGSSGQPQHF. The DNA of the CDR3 is TGTGCCACCAGTGATGGGACAGGATCGTCTGGGCAGCCCCAGCATTTT.

This sequence joins TRBV6-6 and TRBJ1-1; D remains ambiguous. V was trimmed by 2 bases and J by 12 bases, leaving 16 bases between them. This CDR3 region has 13 residues. Per the germline V gene, CDR1 is MNHNY and CDR2 is SVGAGI (reference sequence). The CDR3 bases are TGTGCCAGCAGTTACGATGTCGGGGATAATACTTTCTTT. The encoded protein is CASSYDVGDNTFF.

The rearrangement links TRBV18 to TRBJ2-7; a possible D gene is TRBD1 (6 bases). The CDR3 has 12 amino acids. The V gene lost 3 bases and the J gene lost 4 bases, with 7 bases spanning the gap. Germline CDR1 KGHSH, CDR2 LQKENI. CDR3 sequence (DNA): TGTGCCAGCTCACCTGACAGGTACGAGCAGTACTTC. This codes for CASSPDRYEQYF.

CDR3 sequence: CASRNSPGHLQADEQFF. DNA for the CDR3: TGTGCAAGTCGGAACTCTCCGGGACATCTTCAGGCAGATGAGCAGTTCTTC. The V and J genes are TRBV12-2 and TRBJ2-1; the D segment call TRBD1 is taken from the table without a DNA check. TRBV12-2 is reported as a pseudogene. CDR3 size: 17 residues.

V usage is TRBV19 and J usage is TRBJ1-1, with 8 bases identical to TRBD1. Germline V gene sequence: CDR1 LNHDA, CDR2 SQIVND (reference sequence). V was clipped by 4 bases and J by 4 bases; unmatched bases: 8. This CDR3 is built from 15 residues. CDR3 bases: TGTGCCAGTAGTAGTGGACAGGGATTCGGCACTGAAGCTTTCTTT. Protein: CASSSGQGFGTEAFF.

This rearrangement joins TRBV4-1 to TRBJ1-2; D is possibly TRBD1 (6 bases). Germline CDR1 and CDR2: MGHRA and YSYEKL. The V end lost 1 base, the J end lost 2 bases, and 8 bases lay between the germline ends. The CDR3 spans 14 residues. CDR3 bases: TGCGCCAGCAGCCAAGCTACAGGGAACTATGGCTACACCTTC. Its translation is CASSQATGNYGYTF.

The chain carries TRBV6-5 and TRBJ2-5; 7 bases line up with TRBD2. The CDR3 has 11 amino acids. Germline V gives CDR1 MNHEY, CDR2 SVGAGI. The junction had 2 bases not matched to a gene; V was cut back by 6 bases and J by 7 bases. The CDR3 DNA reads TGTGCCAGCAGGACGGGAGGGACCCAGTACTTC. As protein: CASRTGGTQYF.

The V gene is TRBV27, the J gene TRBJ1-6; 11 bases fit TRBD1. Trimming took 6 bases from V and 7 from J; bases not matched to a gene: 11. The CDR3 extends over 17 amino acids. Per germline, CDR1 MNHEY and CDR2 SMNVEV (reference sequence). The CDR3 loop reads CASSYRTGGAGNSPLHF. Here the CDR3 DNA reads TGTGCCAGCAGCTACAGGACAGGGGGCGCGGGCAATTCACCCCTCCACTTT.

The rearrangement uses TRBV18 and TRBJ2-2; D is perhaps TRBD2 (5 bases). The CDR3 has 14 residues. The V gene lost 2 bases and the J gene lost 6 bases, with 10 bases spanning the gap. Germline V CDR1 and CDR2: KGHSH, LQKENI. This CDR3 is CASSPSEGSGELFF. As DNA, the CDR3 is TGTGCCAGCTCACCATCTGAGGGATCCGGGGAGCTGTTTTTT.

This clone was seen more than once but under ten times. The V gene is TRBV24-1, the J gene TRBJ1-5; TRBD1 aligns across 9 bases. Germline loops: CDR1 KGHDR, CDR2 SFDVKD. The V and J ends lost 3 bases and 6 bases, in that order; junction bases with no gene match: 11. The CDR3 is made up of 17 amino acids. CDR3 region: CATSDGPGTGLSQPQHF. The CDR3 coding sequence is TGTGCCACCAGTGATGGTCCCGGGACAGGGTTAAGTCAGCCCCAGCATTTT.

The chain links TRBV2 to TRBJ1-5; a weak D match, TRBD1 (5 bases). CDR3 size: 14 residues. Between the trimmed V and J ends, which lost 8 bases and 5 bases, there was a span of 16 bases. Per germline, CDR1 SNHLY and CDR2 FYNNEI. Here the CDR3 DNA reads TGTGCCAGCGGGGACTCCGGGCCCGATCAGCCCCAGCATTTT. It translates to CASGDSGPDQPQHF. The full variable domain, in which reference TRBV2 and TRBJ1-5 provide the parts outside the CDR3, is EPEVTQTPSHQVTQMGQEVILRCVPISNHLYFYWYRQILGQKVEFLVSFYNNEISEKSEIFDDQFSVERPDGSNFTLKIRSTKLEDSAMYFCASGDSGPDQPQHFGDGTRLSIL.

The chain is built from TRBV11-2 and TRBJ1-4; 7 positions agree with TRBD1. CDR1 is SGHAT, CDR2 FQNNGV, per germline. This CDR3 has 13 residues. V lost 11 bases to trimming and J lost 4 bases; unmatched junction nucleotides: 7. CDR3 sequence (DNA): TGTGCCTGTCGACAGGGTCTTAATGAAAAACTGTTTTTT. Amino acids: CACRQGLNEKLFF.

The V call is TRBV5-1, the J call TRBJ2-3; no definite D call. The germline V gene encodes CDR1 SGHRS and CDR2 YFSETQ. V lost 0 bases and J 2 bases, leaving 7 bases between the germline ends. The CDR3 is 14 amino acids. The CDR3 nucleotides are TGCGCCAGCAGCTTGGGCGTCTCCACAGATACGCAGTATTTT. Protein: CASSLGVSTDTQYF.

The rearrangement joins TRBV18 to TRBJ2-2; D gene uncertain. The germline V and J ends were trimmed by 4 bases and 1 base, with 4 bases remaining between them. The germline gives CDR1 KGHSH, CDR2 LQKENI. The CDR3 sequence is 13 residues long. The CDR3 region has the DNA TGTGCCAGCTCACAACAGAACACCGGGGAGCTGTTTTTT. Amino acid sequence: CASSQQNTGELFF.

The chain has TRBV7-9 and TRBJ2-3; the match to TRBD1 covers 7 bases. Trimming removed 5 bases from V and 14 bases from J; junction bases left unmatched: 10. Germline V gene lookup returns CDR1 SEHNR and CDR2 FQNEAQ (reference sequence). The CDR3 contains 12 residues. DNA for the CDR3: TGTGCCAGCAGCACCACAGGGGTTTCGGGGTATTTT. The encoded protein is CASSTTGVSGYF.